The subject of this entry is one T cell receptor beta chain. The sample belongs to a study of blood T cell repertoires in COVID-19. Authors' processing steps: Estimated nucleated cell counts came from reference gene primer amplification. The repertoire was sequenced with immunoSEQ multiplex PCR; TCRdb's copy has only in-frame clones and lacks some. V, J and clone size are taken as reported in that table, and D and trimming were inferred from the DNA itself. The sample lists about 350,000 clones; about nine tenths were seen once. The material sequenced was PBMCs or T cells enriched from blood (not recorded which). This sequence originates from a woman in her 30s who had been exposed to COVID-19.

The CDR3 coding sequence is TGTGCCAGCAGCCAATGGGCCACAGGGGGAAGAAACACCATATATTTT. Protein sequence: CASSQWATGGRNTIYF. V and J are TRBV3-1 (or the pseudogene TRBV3-2) and TRBJ1-3; 8 bases agree with TRBD1. The ends lost 2 bases at V and 5 bases at J; junction bases unmatched: 8. Germline loops: CDR1 LGHDT, CDR2 YNNKEL (reference sequence). The CDR3 sequence is 16 residues long.